The 14 T cell receptor beta chains given below trace back to one sample, sequenced in a study of beta chain features in type 1 diabetes. Study results and limitations: Within each of all four CD4+ subsets, Type 1 diabetes patients had TCRB CDR3s that were moderately but significantly shorter.

For these TCRs, the target antigens are not known. The study reverse transcribed the entire isolated RNA, so it sequenced expressed TCRB transcripts. Sequencing was performed with immunoSEQ multiplex PCR; in TCRdb, only in-frame clones are kept and a portion is missing. The table has tens of thousands of clones, approximately 72% seen once. The sequenced sample was Tregs from blood. These receptors all come from a woman between 18 and 30 years old with type 1 diabetes.

The chain links TRBV7-2 to TRBJ1-1; D is uncertain. V was clipped by 9 bases and J by 1 base, with 12 bases between them. CDR3 length equals 13 residues. Per the germline V gene, CDR1 is SGHTA and CDR2 is FQGNSA. The CDR3 nucleotides are TGTGCCAGTTGCGGGCAGAAGAACACTGAAGCTTTCTTT. It encodes CASCGQKNTEAFF. Together with reference TRBV7-2 and TRBJ1-1, the CDR3 gives the full variable domain: GAGVSQSPSNKVTEKGKDVELRCDPISGHTALYWYRQSLGQGLEFLIYFQGNSAPDKSGLPSDRFSAERTGGSVSTLTIQRTQQEDSAVYLCASCGQKNTEAFFGQGTRLTVV.

This chain links TRBV7-9 with TRBJ2-7; tentative D call: TRBD1 (6 bases). Trimming left V 3 bases short and J 0 bases short, with 9 bases between. The CDR3 length is 14 residues. CDR1 and CDR2 from the germline V gene are SEHNR and FQNEAQ (reference sequence). Here the CDR3 reads CASSLTGGSYEQYF. The CDR3 coding sequence is TGTGCCAGCAGCTTGACAGGCGGCTCCTACGAGCAGTACTTC.

V is TRBV11-2 and J is TRBJ1-1, with D unclear. The V end was cut by 3 bases, the J end by 0 bases, with 5 bases between. The CDR3 is 13 amino acids. Germline V gene lookup returns CDR1 SGHAT and CDR2 FQNNGV. The CDR3 nucleotides are TGTGCCAGCAGCTTGCGCTTGAACACTGAAGCTTTCTTT. Translated, it gives CASSLRLNTEAFF.

The V call is TRBV30, the J call TRBJ2-7; TRBD1 agrees at 9 bases. This CDR3 spans 13 amino acids. Germline V CDR1 and CDR2: GTSNPN, SVGIG (reference sequence). V trimming: 3 bases; J trimming: 2 bases; junction bases outside the gene matches: 2. This CDR3 is CAWRGQGTYEQYF. DNA of the CDR3: TGTGCCTGGAGAGGACAGGGGACCTACGAGCAGTACTTC.

This sequence joins TRBV6-1 and TRBJ1-5, with TRBD1 matching 7 bases. Looked up from germline, CDR1 is MNHNS and CDR2 is SASEGT. CDR3 length: 15 amino acids. The trim removed 5 bases at V and 6 bases at J, leaving 10 bases unmatched. CDR3 sequence reads: CASSLDRAGGQPQHF. The CDR3 region has the DNA TGTGCCAGCAGTTTAGACAGGGCGGGGGGTCAGCCCCAGCATTTT.

As concerns this clone: Other DNA sequences of this sample code for an identical CDR3. The gene calls are TRBV7-3 and TRBJ2-3, with D possibly being TRBD1 (5 bases). Germline assignment: CDR1 SGHTA and CDR2 FQGTGA. The length of the CDR3 is 13 residues. Trimming cost V 0 bases and J 4 bases, with 5 bases left between them. The DNA of the CDR3 is TGTGCCAGCAGCTTAACGGGGCCAGATACGCAGTATTTT. Its translation is CASSLTGPDTQYF.

This clone was seen once. V and J are TRBV7-2 and TRBJ2-2, with D possibly matching TRBD1 (6 bases). V gave up 8 bases and J gave up 6 bases, with 10 bases separating them. There are 12 residues in the CDR3. The germline CDR1 and CDR2 sequences are SGHTA and FQGNSA. CDR3 sequence: CASRTVAGELFF. The DNA of the CDR3 is TGTGCCAGCCGGACAGTCGCCGGGGAGCTGTTTTTT.

This clone was seen once. CDR3 in amino acids: CASSRYRENTGELFF. The CDR3 DNA reads as TGTGCCAGTAGTAGGTACAGGGAGAACACCGGGGAGCTGTTTTTT. J is TRBJ2-2 and V is TRBV19; D perhaps matches TRBD1 (6 bases). In germline, CDR1 is LNHDA, CDR2 SQIVND (reference sequence). The ends were cut back, 4 bases at V and 1 base at J, with 10 bases in the middle. The CDR3 is 15 residues long.

The gene calls are TRBV11-3 and TRBJ2-1; no definite D call. Germline CDR1 and CDR2: SGHNT and YENEEA. V was cut by 0 bases and J by 4 bases, with 4 bases left in between. The CDR3 totals 13 residues. This CDR3 reads CASSLDLYNEQFF. The CDR3 DNA reads TGTGCCAGCAGCTTAGACTTGTACAATGAGCAGTTCTTC.

This clone was recorded only once. One junction end does not reproduce the germline sequence, and a read error may be involved. This chain joins TRBV7-7 and TRBJ2-5, with a weak D call TRBD1 (5 bases). CDR1 SSHAT and CDR2 FNYEAQ come from the germline V gene (reference sequence). The CDR3 loop spans 13 amino acids. CDR3: CASSKGVVETQYF. CDR3 sequence (DNA): TGTGCTAGCAGCAAAGGGGTGGTGGAGACCCAGTACTTC.

This sequence joins TRBV5-1 and TRBJ2-1; D call uncertain. Trimming removed 6 bases at V and 5 bases at J, with 9 bases between. The CDR3 has 12 residues. Germline V lookup: CDR1 SGHRS, CDR2 YFSETQ. The CDR3 reads CASTLDDNEQFF. The CDR3 region has the DNA TGCGCCAGCACCCTAGACGACAATGAGCAGTTCTTC.

This chain uses TRBV5-1 with TRBJ2-7, with D possibly being TRBD2 (6 bases). With 0 bases removed from V and 6 bases from J, the gap between germline ends came to 13 bases. Per the germline V gene, CDR1 is SGHRS and CDR2 is YFSETQ. The CDR3 contains 14 residues. The CDR3, as DNA: TGCGCCAGCAGCTTGGGGGGGGACCACCGCGAGCAGTACTTC. Translated: CASSLGGDHREQYF.

This clone was seen a single time. The chain joins TRBV18 to TRBJ1-2, with D uncertain. Trimming cost V 2 bases and J 0 bases, with 4 bases left between them. The germline V gene encodes CDR1 KGHSH and CDR2 LQKENI. CDR3 length equals 13 residues. The CDR3 region has the DNA TGTGCCAGCTCACCAGAGGCTAACTATGGCTACACCTTC. Its translation: CASSPEANYGYTF.

CDR3 amino acids: CASSSLGRASYEQYF. Here the CDR3 DNA reads TGTGCCAGCAGCAGCCTCGGGAGGGCCTCCTACGAGCAGTACTTC. V and J are TRBV6-5 and TRBJ2-7; 8 nucleotides match TRBD2. CDR1 and CDR2 (germline): MNHEY, SVGAGI. The CDR3 sequence is 15 residues long. With 6 bases clipped from V and 0 bases from J, the junction kept 7 bases outside the gene matches.